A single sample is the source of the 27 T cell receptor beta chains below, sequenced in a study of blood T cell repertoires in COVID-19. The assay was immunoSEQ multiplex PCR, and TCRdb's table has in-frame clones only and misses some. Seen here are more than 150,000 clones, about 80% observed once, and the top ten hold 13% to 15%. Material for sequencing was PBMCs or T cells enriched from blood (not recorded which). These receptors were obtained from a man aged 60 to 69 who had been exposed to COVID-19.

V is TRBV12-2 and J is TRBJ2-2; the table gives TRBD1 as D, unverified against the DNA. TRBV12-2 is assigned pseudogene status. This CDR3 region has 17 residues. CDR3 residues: CASRSTNGANLTGELFF. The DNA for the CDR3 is TGTGCAAGTCGCTCCACCAATGGGGCTAATCTCACCGGGGAGCTGTTTTTT.

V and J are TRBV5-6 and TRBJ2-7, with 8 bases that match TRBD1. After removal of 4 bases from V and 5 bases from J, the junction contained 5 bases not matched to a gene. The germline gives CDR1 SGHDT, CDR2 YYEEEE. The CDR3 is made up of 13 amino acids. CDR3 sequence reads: CASSPMDRDEQYF. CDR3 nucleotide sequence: TGTGCCAGCAGCCCGATGGACAGGGACGAGCAGTACTTC.

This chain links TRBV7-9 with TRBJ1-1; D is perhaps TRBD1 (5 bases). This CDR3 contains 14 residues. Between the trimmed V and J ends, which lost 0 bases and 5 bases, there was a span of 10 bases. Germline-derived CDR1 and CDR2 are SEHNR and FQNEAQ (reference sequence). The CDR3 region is CASSLAGDRTEAFF. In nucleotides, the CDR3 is TGTGCCAGCAGCTTAGCAGGGGATCGGACTGAAGCTTTCTTT.

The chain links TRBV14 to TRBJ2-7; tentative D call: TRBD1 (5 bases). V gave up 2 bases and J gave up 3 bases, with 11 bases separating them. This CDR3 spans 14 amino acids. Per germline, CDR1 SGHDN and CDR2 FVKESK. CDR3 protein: CASSQYQGGYEQYF. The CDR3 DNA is TGTGCCAGCAGCCAATATCAGGGCGGCTACGAGCAGTACTTC.

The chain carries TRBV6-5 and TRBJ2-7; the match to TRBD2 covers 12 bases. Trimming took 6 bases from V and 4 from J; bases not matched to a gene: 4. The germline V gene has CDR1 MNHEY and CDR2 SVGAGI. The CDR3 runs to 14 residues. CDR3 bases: TGTGCCAGCAGCAGGACTAGCGGGAATTACGAGCAGTACTTC. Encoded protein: CASSRTSGNYEQYF.

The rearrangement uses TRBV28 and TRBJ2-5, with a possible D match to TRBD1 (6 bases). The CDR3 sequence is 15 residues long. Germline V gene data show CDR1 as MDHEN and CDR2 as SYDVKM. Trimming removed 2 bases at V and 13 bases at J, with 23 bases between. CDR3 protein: CASSLRGGPSHRLYF. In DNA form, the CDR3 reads TGTGCCAGCAGTTTACGAGGGGGACCCTCACATCGGCTGTACTTC.

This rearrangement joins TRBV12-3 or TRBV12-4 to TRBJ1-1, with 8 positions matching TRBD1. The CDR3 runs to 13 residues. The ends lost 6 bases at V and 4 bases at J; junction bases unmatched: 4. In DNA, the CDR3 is TGTGCCAGCAGGTCCACAGGGGGCACTGAAGCTTTCTTT. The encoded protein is CASRSTGGTEAFF.

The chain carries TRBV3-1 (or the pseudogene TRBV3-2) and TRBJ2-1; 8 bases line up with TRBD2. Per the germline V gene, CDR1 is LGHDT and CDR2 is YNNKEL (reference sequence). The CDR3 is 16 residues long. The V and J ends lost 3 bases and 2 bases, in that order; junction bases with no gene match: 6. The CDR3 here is CASSQVAGRTYNEQFF. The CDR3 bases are TGTGCCAGCAGCCAGGTAGCGGGAAGGACCTACAATGAGCAGTTCTTC.

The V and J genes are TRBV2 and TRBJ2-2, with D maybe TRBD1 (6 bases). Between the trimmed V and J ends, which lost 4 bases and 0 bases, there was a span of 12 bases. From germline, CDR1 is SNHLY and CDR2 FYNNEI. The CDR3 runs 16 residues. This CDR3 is CASSAQGFANTGELFF. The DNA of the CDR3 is TGTGCCAGCAGTGCACAGGGTTTTGCGAACACCGGGGAGCTGTTTTTT.

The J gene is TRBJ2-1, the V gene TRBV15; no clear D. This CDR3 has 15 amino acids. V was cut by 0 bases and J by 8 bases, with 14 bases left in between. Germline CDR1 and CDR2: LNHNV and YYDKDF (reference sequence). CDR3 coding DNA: TGTGCCACCAGCAGAGATGGTAGAACGGGTGATGAGCAGTTCTTC. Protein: CATSRDGRTGDEQFF.

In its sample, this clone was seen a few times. The CDR3 coding sequence is TGTGCCAGCAGCCCGTCCTTGTGGGGCAGCGAGCAGTACTTC. Translating it yields CASSPSLWGSEQYF. The rearrangement uses TRBV3-1 (or the pseudogene TRBV3-2) and TRBJ2-7, with D perhaps TRBD1 (5 bases). CDR1 is LGHDT and CDR2 is YNNKEL in the germline V gene (reference sequence). Trimming removed 4 bases at V and 6 bases at J, with 16 bases between. CDR3 length: 14 residues.

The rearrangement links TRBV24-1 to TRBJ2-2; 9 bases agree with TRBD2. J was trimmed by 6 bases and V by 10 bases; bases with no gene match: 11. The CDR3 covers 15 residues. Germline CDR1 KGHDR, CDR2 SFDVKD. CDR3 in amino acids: CATSGLAPPPGELFF. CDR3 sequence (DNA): TGTGCCACTAGCGGACTAGCGCCCCCCCCCGGGGAGCTGTTTTTT.

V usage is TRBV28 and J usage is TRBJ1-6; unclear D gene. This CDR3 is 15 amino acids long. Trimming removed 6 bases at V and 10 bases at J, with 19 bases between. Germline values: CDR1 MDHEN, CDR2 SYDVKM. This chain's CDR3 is CASSPTGPGRSPLHF. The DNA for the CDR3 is TGTGCCAGCAGCCCGACCGGCCCCGGCAGGTCACCCCTCCACTTT.

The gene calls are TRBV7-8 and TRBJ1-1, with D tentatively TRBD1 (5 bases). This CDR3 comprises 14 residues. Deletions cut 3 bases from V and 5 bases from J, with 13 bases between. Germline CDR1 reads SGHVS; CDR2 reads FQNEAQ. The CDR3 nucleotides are TGTGCCAGCAGCTTGACAGCGGGGGGAACTGAAGCTTTCTTT. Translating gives CASSLTAGGTEAFF.

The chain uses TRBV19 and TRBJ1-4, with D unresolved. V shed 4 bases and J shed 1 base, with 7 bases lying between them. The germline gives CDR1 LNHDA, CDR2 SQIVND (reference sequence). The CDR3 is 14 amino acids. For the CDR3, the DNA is TGTGCCAGTAGTAAGGCGGGAACTAATGAAAAACTGTTTTTT. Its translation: CASSKAGTNEKLFF.

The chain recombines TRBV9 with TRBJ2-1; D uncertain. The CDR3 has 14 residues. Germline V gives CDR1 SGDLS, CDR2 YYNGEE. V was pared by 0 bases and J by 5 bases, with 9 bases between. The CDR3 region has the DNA TGTGCCAGCAGCGTAGTTGGCCTTAACAATGAGCAGTTCTTC. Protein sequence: CASSVVGLNNEQFF.

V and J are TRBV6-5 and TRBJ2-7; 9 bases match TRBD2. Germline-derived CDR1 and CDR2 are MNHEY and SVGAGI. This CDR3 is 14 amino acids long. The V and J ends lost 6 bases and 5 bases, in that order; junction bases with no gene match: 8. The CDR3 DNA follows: TGTGCCAGCAGGGATAGCGGGAGACCCGACGAGCAGTACTTC. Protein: CASRDSGRPDEQYF.

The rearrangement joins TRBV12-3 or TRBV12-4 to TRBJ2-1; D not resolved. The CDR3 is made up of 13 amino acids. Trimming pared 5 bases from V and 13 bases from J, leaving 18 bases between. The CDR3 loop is CASSPLSAVTQFF. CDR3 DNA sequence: TGTGCCAGCAGTCCCCTGAGCGCGGTGACTCAGTTCTTC.

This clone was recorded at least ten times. CDR3 region: CASSETERAGELFF. For the CDR3, the DNA is TGTGCCAGCAGTGAGACCGAACGGGCCGGGGAGCTGTTTTTT. The V call is TRBV6-1, the J call TRBJ2-2; D unclear. Germline V gives CDR1 MNHNS, CDR2 SASEGT. This CDR3 spans 14 amino acids. Between the trimmed V and J ends, which lost 3 bases and 6 bases, there was a span of 11 bases.

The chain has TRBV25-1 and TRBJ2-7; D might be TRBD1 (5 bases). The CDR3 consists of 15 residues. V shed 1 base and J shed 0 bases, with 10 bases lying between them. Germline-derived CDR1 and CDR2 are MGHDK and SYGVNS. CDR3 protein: CASSESQGSSYEQYF. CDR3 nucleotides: TGTGCCAGCAGTGAATCCCAGGGCAGCTCCTACGAGCAGTACTTC.

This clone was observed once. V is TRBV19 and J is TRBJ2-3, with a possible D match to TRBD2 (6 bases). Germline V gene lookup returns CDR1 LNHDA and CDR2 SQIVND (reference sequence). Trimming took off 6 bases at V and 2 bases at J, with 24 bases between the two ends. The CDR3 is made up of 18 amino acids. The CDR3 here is CASRRGVAGNPYTDTQYF. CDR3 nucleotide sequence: TGTGCCAGTAGACGTGGGGTGGCGGGAAACCCTTACACAGATACGCAGTATTTT.

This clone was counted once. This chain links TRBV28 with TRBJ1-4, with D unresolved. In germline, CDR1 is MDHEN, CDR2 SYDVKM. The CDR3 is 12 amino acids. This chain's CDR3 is CVVGVRHEKLFF. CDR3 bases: TGTGTGGTCGGGGTGAGGCATGAAAAACTGTTTTTT.

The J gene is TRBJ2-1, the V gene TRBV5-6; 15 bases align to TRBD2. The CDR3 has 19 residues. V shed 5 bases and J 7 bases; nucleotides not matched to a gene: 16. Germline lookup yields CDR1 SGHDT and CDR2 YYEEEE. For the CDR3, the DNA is TGTGCCAGCAGTCCTCCGGGACTAGCGGGAGGAGGAGGGTATAATGAGCAGTTCTTC. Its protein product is CASSPPGLAGGGGYNEQFF.

The CDR3 reads CASSLGTGFRTGELFF. The CDR3 coding sequence is TGTGCCAGCAGTTTGGGTACCGGGTTCCGGACCGGGGAGCTGTTTTTT. The rearrangement links TRBV28 to TRBJ2-2, with no clear D. Germline V gene data show CDR1 as MDHEN and CDR2 as SYDVKM. With 3 bases removed from V and 5 bases from J, the gap between germline ends came to 16 bases. The CDR3 extends over 16 amino acids.

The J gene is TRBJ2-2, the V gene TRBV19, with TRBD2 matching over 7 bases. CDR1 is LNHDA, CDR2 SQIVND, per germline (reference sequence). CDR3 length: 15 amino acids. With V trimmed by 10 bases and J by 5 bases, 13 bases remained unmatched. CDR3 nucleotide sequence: TGTGCCACCCATCGGGCTAGCGGAAAGACCGGGGAGCTGTTTTTT. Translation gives CATHRASGKTGELFF.

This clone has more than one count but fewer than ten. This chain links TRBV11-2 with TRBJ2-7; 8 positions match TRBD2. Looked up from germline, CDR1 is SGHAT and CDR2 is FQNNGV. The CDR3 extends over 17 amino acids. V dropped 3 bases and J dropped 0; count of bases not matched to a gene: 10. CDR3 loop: CASSFTLAGLSSYEQYF. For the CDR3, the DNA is TGTGCCAGCAGCTTCACGCTAGCGGGTCTGAGCTCCTACGAGCAGTACTTC.

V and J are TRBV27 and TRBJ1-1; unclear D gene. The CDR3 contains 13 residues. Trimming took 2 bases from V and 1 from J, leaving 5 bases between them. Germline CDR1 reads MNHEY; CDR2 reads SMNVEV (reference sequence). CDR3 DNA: TGTGCCAGCAGTTTAACGAGGAACACTGAAGCTTTCTTT. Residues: CASSLTRNTEAFF.